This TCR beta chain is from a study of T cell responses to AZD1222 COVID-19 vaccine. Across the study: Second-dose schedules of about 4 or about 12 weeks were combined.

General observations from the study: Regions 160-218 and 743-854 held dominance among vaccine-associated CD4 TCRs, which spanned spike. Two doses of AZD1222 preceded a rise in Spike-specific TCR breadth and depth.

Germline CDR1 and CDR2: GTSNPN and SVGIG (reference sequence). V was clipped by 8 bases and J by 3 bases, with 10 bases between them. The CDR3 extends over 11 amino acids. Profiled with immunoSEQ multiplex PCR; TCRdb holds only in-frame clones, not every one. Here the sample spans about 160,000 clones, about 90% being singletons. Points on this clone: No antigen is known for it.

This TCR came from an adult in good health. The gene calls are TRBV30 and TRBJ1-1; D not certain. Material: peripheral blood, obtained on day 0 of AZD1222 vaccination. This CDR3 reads CAAQVHTEAFF. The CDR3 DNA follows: TGTGCCGCCCAGGTTCACACTGAAGCTTTCTTT.